The clone carrying this T cell receptor beta chain came up once. Its antigen is undetermined. The data derive from a study of cytomegalovirus exposure and HLA in healthy donors. The CDR3 has 12 amino acids. Germline CDR1 and CDR2: SEHNR and FQNEAQ (reference sequence). Trimming at V came to 11 bases and at J to 2 bases, leaving 4 bases not matched to a gene. With 60 Vbeta and 13 Jbeta primers, the PCR was carried out. Only in-frame clones appear in the TCRdb table, and some are missing; sequencing was by immunoSEQ multiplex PCR. The table has hundreds of thousands of clones, approximately 70% seen once. Study-level results: Specificity of a few CMV-associated chains for CMV antigens was verified in vitro. Roughly uniform sequencing depth across donors was assumed, possibly incorrectly. Upon later analysis, TCR association rates were observed to vary by HLA locus, being highest for DRB1 and lowest for HLA-C.

This TCR was recovered from a female donor in good health and CMV-seronegative. V usage is TRBV7-9 and J usage is TRBJ2-7, with TRBD1 matching 9 bases. Sequenced material: PBMCs. The CDR3 region is CAVRQGAYEQYF. CDR3 bases: TGTGCCGTACGACAGGGGGCCTACGAGCAGTACTTC.